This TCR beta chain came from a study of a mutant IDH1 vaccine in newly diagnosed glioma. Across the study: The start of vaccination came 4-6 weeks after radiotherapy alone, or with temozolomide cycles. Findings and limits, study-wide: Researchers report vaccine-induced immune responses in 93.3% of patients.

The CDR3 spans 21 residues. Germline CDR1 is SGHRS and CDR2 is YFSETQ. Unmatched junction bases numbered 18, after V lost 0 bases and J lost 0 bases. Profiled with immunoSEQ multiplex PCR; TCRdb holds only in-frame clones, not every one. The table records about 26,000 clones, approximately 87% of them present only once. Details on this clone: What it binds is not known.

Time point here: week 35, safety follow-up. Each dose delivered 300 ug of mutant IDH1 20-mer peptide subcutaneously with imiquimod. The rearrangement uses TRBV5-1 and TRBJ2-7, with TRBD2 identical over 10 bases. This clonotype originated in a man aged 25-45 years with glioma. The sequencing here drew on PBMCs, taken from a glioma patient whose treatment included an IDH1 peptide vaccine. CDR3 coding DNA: TGCGCCAGCAGCTTGGCTTTTAGTGTGGGACTAGCGAGACGATTCTCCTACGAGCAGTACTTC. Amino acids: CASSLAFSVGLARRFSYEQYF.